This is a list of T cell receptor beta chains from one sample in a study of shared clonotypes between healthy human individuals. The data were produced by immunoSEQ multiplex PCR, yet TCRdb's version contains in-frame clones alone and is incomplete. The sample includes about 1 million clones, around four fifths seen only once; the top ten take approximately 1.5%. The sequencing input was memory CD4+ T cells sorted from blood. All receptors come from a man aged 18-30 years in good health. Each CDR3 is given without its conserved first and last residue.

v_gene	j_gene	CDR3aa
TRBV5-1	TRBJ2-7	ASRREKTSGRYEQY
TRBV7-9	TRBJ2-1	ASSLSGNEQF
TRBV5-1	TRBJ2-5	ASSLGLEETQY
TRBV6-1	TRBJ2-5	ASSEAKTQY
TRBV7-8	TRBJ1-3	ASSPFGDTIY
TRBV6-1	TRBJ2-3	ASRSAGGTTDTQY
TRBV25-1	TRBJ2-3	ASRGGMTDTQY
TRBV4-3	TRBJ2-5	ASSQSYGAQETQY
TRBV7-2	TRBJ2-3	ASTYGTDTQY
TRBV29-1	TRBJ2-3	SVARSLDTQY
TRBV5-1	TRBJ2-6	ASSFNSGANVLT
TRBV11-2	TRBJ2-1	ASSLIWGRYNEQF
TRBV6-4	TRBJ2-5	ATRTEDSGEVRQETQY
TRBV19	TRBJ2-2	ASSTGTSLAGELF
TRBV13	TRBJ2-2	ASSSSGSDTGELF
TRBV30	TRBJ1-2	AWIRDTFNYGYT
TRBV2	TRBJ2-1	ASSESGLGNEQF
TRBV7-9	TRBJ1-3	ASSHDKAYRSGNTIY
TRBV2	TRBJ1-1	ASRLLKTENTEAF
TRBV29-1	TRBJ1-4	SVARQGDGEKLF
TRBV7-2	TRBJ2-2	ASSPRAGELF
TRBV7-2	TRBJ1-2	ASTKDYRDVYRGYT
TRBV7-3	TRBJ2-2	ASSLKAGRNTGELF
TRBV11-2	TRBJ1-4	ASSQNGIQLF
TRBV27	TRBJ1-2	ASSLPASGGYT
TRBV7-2	TRBJ1-1	ASSLDSGANTEAF